This T cell receptor (beta chain) was identified during a study of shared clonotypes between healthy human individuals. An even split of each subset's genomic DNA across several immunoSEQ plates was performed. The repertoire was sequenced with immunoSEQ multiplex PCR; TCRdb's copy has only in-frame clones and lacks some. The sample consists of about 1.1 million clones, about 80% of them appearing once. Adult Caucasians living in Nashville, Tennessee made up all of the donors. Sequencing was performed on memory CD4+ T cells from PBMCs. Subset meaning: CD45RA-negative fraction. This TCR came from a man aged 18 to 30 in good health. Some clones in this sample may be carry-over from other donors' samples.

In nucleotides, the CDR3 is TGTGCCAGCAGTTTCGGTGGGAGCCGCTCTGGAAACACCATATATTTT. Translating it yields CASSFGGSRSGNTIYF. This chain uses TRBV28 with TRBJ1-3; no firm D call. This CDR3 contains 16 residues. CDR1 MDHEN and CDR2 SYDVKM come from the germline V gene. Trimming took off 3 bases at V and 0 bases at J, with 12 bases between the two ends.